Described below is a single T cell receptor (beta chain) sequence and its context. The target antigen is unknown. Sequencing was performed with immunoSEQ multiplex PCR; in TCRdb, only in-frame clones are kept and a portion is missing. The sample includes 30,000 to 45,000 clones, about 88% of them seen just once. The data derive from a study of STAT3 mutations in large granular lymphocyte leukemia. Findings and caveats of the study: All newly emerging clones after therapy were STAT3 wild type. In T-cell large granular lymphocyte leukemia, about half of patients showed multiple immunodominant subclonotypes. Samples missed the first appearance of the clone.

The origin of this receptor is a human donor with T large granular lymphocyte leukemia. Some clones in this sample may be carry-over from other donors' samples. Sample: PBMCs.

This chain's CDR3 is CASSLDSTPGELFF. DNA of the CDR3: TGTGCCAGCAGCTTAGATTCTACCCCCGGGGAGCTGTTTTTT. V and J are TRBV7-9 and TRBJ2-2; D gene uncertain. Looked up from germline, CDR1 is SEHNR and CDR2 is FQNEAQ (reference sequence). The CDR3 is 14 residues long. With 1 base removed from V and 6 bases from J, the gap between germline ends came to 9 bases. Complete variable domain (other parts from reference TRBV7-9 and TRBJ2-2): DTGVSQNPRHKITKRGQNVTFRCDPISEHNRLYWYRQTLGQGPEFLTYFQNEAQLEKSRLLSDRFSAERPKGSFSTLEIQRTEQGDSAMYLCASSLDSTPGELFFGEGSRLTVL.